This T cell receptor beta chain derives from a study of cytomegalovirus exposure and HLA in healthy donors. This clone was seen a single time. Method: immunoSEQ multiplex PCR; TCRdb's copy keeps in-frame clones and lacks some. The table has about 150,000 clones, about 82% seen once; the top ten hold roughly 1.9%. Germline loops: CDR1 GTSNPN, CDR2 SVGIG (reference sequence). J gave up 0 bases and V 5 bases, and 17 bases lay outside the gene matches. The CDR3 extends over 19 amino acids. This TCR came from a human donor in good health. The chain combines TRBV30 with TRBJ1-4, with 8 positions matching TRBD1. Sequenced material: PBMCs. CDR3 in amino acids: CAWAFSGTGYFATNEKLFF. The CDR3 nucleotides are TGTGCCTGGGCCTTCTCCGGGACAGGATACTTTGCAACTAATGAAAAACTGTTTTTT.